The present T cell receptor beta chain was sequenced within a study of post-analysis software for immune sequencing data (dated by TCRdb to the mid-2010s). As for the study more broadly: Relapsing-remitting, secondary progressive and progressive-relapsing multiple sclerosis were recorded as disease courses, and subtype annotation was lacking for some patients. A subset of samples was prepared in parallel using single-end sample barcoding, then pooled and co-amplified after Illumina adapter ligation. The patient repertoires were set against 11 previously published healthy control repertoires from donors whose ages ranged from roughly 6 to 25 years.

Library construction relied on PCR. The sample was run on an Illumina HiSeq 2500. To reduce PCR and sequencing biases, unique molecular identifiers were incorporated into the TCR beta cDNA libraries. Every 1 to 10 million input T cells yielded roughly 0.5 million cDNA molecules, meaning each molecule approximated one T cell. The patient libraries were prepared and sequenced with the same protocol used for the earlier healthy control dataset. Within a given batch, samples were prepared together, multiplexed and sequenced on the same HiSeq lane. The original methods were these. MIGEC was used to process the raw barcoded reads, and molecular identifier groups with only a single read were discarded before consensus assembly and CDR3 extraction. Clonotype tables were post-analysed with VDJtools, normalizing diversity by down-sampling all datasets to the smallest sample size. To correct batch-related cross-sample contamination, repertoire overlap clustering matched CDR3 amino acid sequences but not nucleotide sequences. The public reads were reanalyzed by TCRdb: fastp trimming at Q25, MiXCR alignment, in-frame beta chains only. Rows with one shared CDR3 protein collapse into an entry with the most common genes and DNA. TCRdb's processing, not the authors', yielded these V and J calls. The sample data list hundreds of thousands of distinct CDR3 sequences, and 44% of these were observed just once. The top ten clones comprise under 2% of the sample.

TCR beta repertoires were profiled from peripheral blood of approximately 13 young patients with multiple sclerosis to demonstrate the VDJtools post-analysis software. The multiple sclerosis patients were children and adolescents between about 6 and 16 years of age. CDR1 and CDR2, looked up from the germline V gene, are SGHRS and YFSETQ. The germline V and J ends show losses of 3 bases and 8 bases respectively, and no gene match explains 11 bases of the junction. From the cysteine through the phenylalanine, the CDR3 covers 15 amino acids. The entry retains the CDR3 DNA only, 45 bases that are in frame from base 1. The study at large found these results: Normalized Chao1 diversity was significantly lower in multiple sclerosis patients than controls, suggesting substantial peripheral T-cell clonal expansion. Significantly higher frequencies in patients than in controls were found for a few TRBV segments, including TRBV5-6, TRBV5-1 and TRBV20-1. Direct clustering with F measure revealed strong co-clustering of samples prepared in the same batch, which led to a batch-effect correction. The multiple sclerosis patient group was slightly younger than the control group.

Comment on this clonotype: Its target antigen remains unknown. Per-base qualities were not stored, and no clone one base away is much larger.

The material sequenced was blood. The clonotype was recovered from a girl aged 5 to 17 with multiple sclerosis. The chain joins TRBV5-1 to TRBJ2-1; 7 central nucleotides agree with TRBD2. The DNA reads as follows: TGCGCCAGCAGCTGGAGGGCCGGGACTAACTATGAGCAGTTCTTC. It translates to CASSWRAGTNYEQFF.